This T cell receptor (beta chain) was identified in a study of blood T cell repertoires in COVID-19. Across the study: Donors in the United States, Italy and Spain gave samples during acute or convalescent COVID-19. Sources were T cells, B-cell-depleted T cells, or PBMCs; the material itself was cDNA or gDNA.

V lost 3 bases to trimming and J lost 7 bases, with 24 bases between them. Germline CDR1 is LNHDA and CDR2 is SQIVND (reference sequence). The CDR3 is 17 amino acids. As handled by the study authors: Counts of nucleated cells, estimated from reference gene primer amplification, were obtained. The repertoire was sequenced with immunoSEQ multiplex PCR; TCRdb's copy has only in-frame clones and lacks some. D and trimming come from the DNA, and the V and J calls and clone size come from that table. The data contain roughly 48,000 clones, more than 80% of them singletons. The rearrangement uses TRBV19 and TRBJ1-1, with D maybe TRBD1 (5 bases). The TCR was taken from a man between 60 and 75 years old with COVID-19, enrolled during active disease. The sample comprised peripheral blood. This CDR3 is CASSMATGTPRGLEAFF. The CDR3 DNA sequence: TGTGCCAGTAGTATGGCGACCGGGACCCCGAGGGGACTTGAAGCTTTCTTT.